This T cell receptor (beta chain) was identified during a study of CD8 T cells in Susac syndrome. The T cells that were sequenced for TCR beta were CD8+ and CD4+ cells from blood. Trimming cost V 1 base and J 0 bases, with 8 bases left between them. Germline CDR1 reads SGDLS; CDR2 reads YYNGEE. This CDR3 has 16 amino acids. It was with random hexamers that about 0.45 to 1 ug RNA was reverse transcribed. TCRdb ran MiXCR on the immunoSEQ multiplex PCR reads and lists one entry per CDR3 protein. The sample shows about 210,000 distinct CDR3 sequences, over 90% of them seen only once. This sequence originates from a human donor with multiple sclerosis. The sample taken for sequencing was CD4+ T cells from PBMCs. The V call is TRBV9, the J call TRBJ1-6; D gene unclear. The CDR3: CASSVNPGSYNSPLHF. The CDR3 DNA follows: TGTGCCAGCAGCGTAAATCCCGGCTCCTATAATTCACCCCTCCACTTT.